The rows below give T cell receptor beta chains drawn from one sample of a study of HIV-infected children after antiretroviral therapy interruption. TCRdb reprocessed the 3' RACE reads with MiXCR, giving one entry per CDR3 protein. This table has roughly 16,000 distinct CDR3 sequences, less than 4% appearing once. The material sequenced was CD45RA+ CD4+ T cells from PBMCs, taken from a donor given antiretroviral therapy, either interrupted or continuous. Every receptor here comes from a child aged 2 to 17 with HIV. The conserved cysteine and the conserved F or W are not part of the CDR3 here. Some rows mark clone size as missing; the rest say once, few, many or name a class of expanded clone.

ASSLGTGANTEAF	TRBV5-1	many	TRBJ1-1
ASSPGVENEQF	TRBV7-2	many	TRBJ2-1
ASSLRNSGNTLY	TRBV18	once	TRBJ1-3
ASSFYTGELF	TRBV12-3/TRBV12-4	many	TRBJ2-2
ASSLKGGLRDNEQF	TRBV27	many	TRBJ2-1
ASKGGLGTEAF	TRBV2	many	TRBJ1-1
ASSLGLAGADTQY	TRBV7-2	many	TRBJ2-3
ASSQGEEQPQH	TRBV18	medium-sized	TRBJ1-5
ASGLVRDVGGRNQPQH	TRBV12-5	many	TRBJ1-5
SVDTEYEQY	TRBV29-1	many	TRBJ2-7
ASSIDRVGSPLH	TRBV19	many	TRBJ1-6
SARGLAAYEQY	TRBV20-1	medium-sized	TRBJ2-7
ASSQSGTEYEQY	TRBV3-1	many	TRBJ2-7
ASSDGGREQY	TRBV6-6	many	TRBJ2-7
ASSPSRGVYEQY	TRBV18	many	TRBJ2-7
ASSLGTGGAYEQY	TRBV11-2	medium-sized	TRBJ2-7
ASSEQPQGSPLH	TRBV28	many	TRBJ1-6
ASSPFQGAAGQPQH	TRBV4-1	many	TRBJ1-5
ASSPGPFTPGLAYSYEQY	TRBV13	many	TRBJ2-7
ASSQLTYEQY	TRBV2	few	TRBJ2-7
ASSQEGAGGNQPQH	TRBV4-1	many	TRBJ1-5
ASSNERLF	TRBV19	many	TRBJ1-4
ASGDAGTGGYAEQF	TRBV10-3	many	TRBJ2-1
ASSLQGTYEQY	TRBV5-5	-	TRBJ2-7
ASSPAQGLYYEQY	TRBV10-2	many	TRBJ2-7
ATSDGLRGGSNQPQH	TRBV24-1	many	TRBJ1-5
ASSWTGGVTEAF	TRBV12-3/TRBV12-4	many	TRBJ1-1
ASSEATEAF	TRBV6-1	many	TRBJ1-1
ASSTGTSGGENTGELF	TRBV7-3	many	TRBJ2-2
ASSQELGGSGYT	TRBV3-1	many	TRBJ1-2
ASSLGPGGPLDTQY	TRBV5-1	many	TRBJ2-3